Shown below are 20 T cell receptor beta chains from a single sample sequenced in a study of immune characterization of retroperitoneal liposarcoma. Via MiXCR, TCRdb re-called the PCR reads, giving one row per CDR3 protein. The table records about 12,000 distinct CDR3 sequences, roughly 50% of them present only once. The material sequenced was tumor tissue. The origin of the receptors is a female donor with retroperitoneal liposarcoma.

This clonotype showed up many times. The chain carries TRBV7-8 and TRBJ2-1; 11 bases fit TRBD2. The CDR3 covers 14 residues. Germline CDR1 SGHVS, CDR2 FQNEAQ. V dropped 5 bases and J dropped 13; count of bases not matched to a gene: 10. The CDR3 DNA is TGTGCCAGCAGCGCTAGCGGGGGGCTTGAGACCCAGTTCTTC. As protein: CASSASGGLETQFF.

The rearrangement links TRBV7-2 to TRBJ1-2; no firm D call. The ends were cut back, 2 bases at V and 6 bases at J, with 13 bases in the middle. Per the germline V gene, CDR1 is SGHTA and CDR2 is FQGNSA. The CDR3 spans 14 residues. The CDR3 sequence is CASSLMSASNGYTF. The CDR3 DNA is TGTGCCAGCAGCTTAATGTCGGCCTCAAATGGCTACACCTTC.

The genes are TRBV6-5 and TRBJ2-1; D is possibly TRBD2 (6 bases). TRBJ2-5 explains the end of the DNA better; the J call may be wrong. Germline CDR1 and CDR2: MNHEY and SVGAGI. CDR3 length: 14 amino acids. The CDR3 nucleotides read TGTGCCAGGCCGGTTTTAGCGGTAGGAGAGACCCAGTACTTC. The encoded protein is CARPVLAVGETQYF.

This rearrangement joins TRBV24-1 to TRBJ2-5, with 12 bases fitting TRBD1. The trim removed 5 bases at V and 5 bases at J, leaving 8 bases unmatched. Looked up from germline, CDR1 is KGHDR and CDR2 is SFDVKD. The CDR3 totals 16 residues. The DNA for the CDR3 is TGTGCCACCAGTGTAGGGACAGGGGGCGCGGTGGAGACCCAGTACTTC. Its protein product is CATSVGTGGAVETQYF.

Regarding this clonotype: Compared with germline, one end of the junction differs, possibly owing to a read error. The chain carries TRBV25-1 and TRBJ2-2; unclear D gene. The CDR3 length is 14 residues. CDR1 MGHDK and CDR2 SYGVNS come from the germline V gene. CDR3 loop: CASREYKATGELFF. The DNA of the CDR3 is TGTGCCAGCAGGGAATATAAAGCCACCGGGGAGCTGTTTTTT. Supplemented by reference TRBV25-1 and TRBJ2-2, the full variable domain reads EADIYQTPRYLVIGTGKKITLECSQTMGHDKMYWYQQDPGMELHLIHYSYGVNSTEKGDLSSESTVSRIRTEHFPLTLESARPSHTSQYLCASREYKATGELFFGEGSRLTVL.

This chain connects TRBV5-6 to TRBJ1-1, with D hard to call. V gave up 1 base and J gave up 1 base, with 8 bases separating them. Per the germline V gene, CDR1 is SGHDT and CDR2 is YYEEEE. The CDR3 contains 14 residues. CDR3 sequence (DNA): TGTGCCAGCAGCTTGTACGGGGAGAACACTGAAGCTTTCTTT. It is translated as CASSLYGENTEAFF.

This clonotype came up a few times. Sequence at one end of the junction differs from germline and may be a read error. The chain couples TRBV11-1 to TRBJ2-1; 10 nucleotides agree with TRBD1. Germline V CDR1 and CDR2: SGHAT, FQDESV (reference sequence). The CDR3 is 14 residues long. The DNA for the CDR3 is TGTGCCAGCAAGAGGGACAGGGGTAGGGAGACCCAGTACTTT. It encodes CASKRDRGRETQYF.

Judged by abundance, this clonotype is medium-sized. The CDR3 DNA is TGTGCCAGCAGCAGACGCGGGAGTTCCTACGAGCAGTTCTTC. This gives the protein CASSRRGSSYEQFF. The J gene is TRBJ2-1, the V gene TRBV7-2; 7 bases align to TRBD2. The CDR3 is 14 amino acids. Per the germline V gene, CDR1 is SGHTA and CDR2 is FQGNSA. V lost 5 bases to trimming and J lost 10 bases; unmatched junction nucleotides: 11.

This rearrangement joins TRBV6-1 to TRBJ2-3; D is ambiguous. Trimming shortened V by 0 bases and J by 2 bases, and 6 bases separated the two germline ends. The CDR3 contains 14 residues. Germline-derived CDR1 and CDR2 are MNHNS and SASEGT. DNA of the CDR3: TGTGCCAGCAGTGAAGCTGGGCCCACAGATACGCAGTATTTT. Protein sequence: CASSEAGPTDTQYF.

At least ten counts were recorded for this clonotype. V usage is TRBV7-2 and J usage is TRBJ2-1; D gene unclear. The J call may be in error: the DNA end matches TRBJ2-7 better. The germline CDR1 and CDR2 sequences are SGHTA and FQGNSA. This CDR3 comprises 15 residues. The CDR3 region has the DNA TGTGCCAGCAGCTTAGACACGGGTTTCTACAATGAGCAGTACTTC. Translating it yields CASSLDTGFYNEQYF.

The CDR3: CASSFRQAMTDTQYF. Written as DNA, the CDR3 is TGTGCCAGCAGTTTTCGACAGGCAATGACAGATACGCAGTATTTT. This chain connects TRBV6-1 to TRBJ2-3; D may be TRBD1 (6 bases). The CDR3 consists of 15 residues. CDR1 is MNHNS, CDR2 SASEGT, per germline. V was clipped by 5 bases and J by 3 bases, with 15 bases between them.

This chain connects TRBV6-5 to TRBJ2-1; D gene unclear. From germline, CDR1 is MNHEY and CDR2 SVGAGI. The V gene lost 5 bases and the J gene lost 12 bases, with 11 bases spanning the gap. The CDR3 is 11 residues long. DNA of the CDR3: TGTGCCAGCAGTGAAAGTGAGAGGCAGTTCTTC. Protein product: CASSESERQFF.

The chain couples TRBV6-1 to TRBJ2-4; no clear D. Judging by the DNA end, TRBJ2-1 fits better; the J call may be wrong. Germline V gene lookup returns CDR1 MNHNS and CDR2 SASEGT. This CDR3 region has 12 residues. The CDR3 loop reads CASSDPRDEQFF. CDR3 DNA sequence: TGTGCCAGCAGCGACCCCCGGGATGAGCAGTTCTTC.

The chain carries TRBV11-2 and TRBJ2-5; D is ambiguous. Germline CDR1 SGHAT, CDR2 FQNNGV. There are 12 residues in the CDR3. V gave up 5 bases and J gave up 0 bases, with 4 bases separating them. The CDR3 sequence is CASSHYQETQYF. As DNA, the CDR3 is TGTGCCAGCAGCCATTACCAAGAGACCCAGTACTTC.

This clonotype was observed a handful of times. This sequence may be a read error, since a much larger clone differs from it by one base. Given the absence of the conserved phenylalanine or tryptophan at the CDR3 end, a read error is likely. This chain connects TRBV6-1 to TRBJ1-6; D is unresolved. In germline, CDR1 is MNHNS, CDR2 SASEGT. V lost 7 bases and J 2 bases, leaving 9 bases between the germline ends. The CDR3 spans 14 residues. CDR3 nucleotide sequence: TGTGCCAGCAACTCCGGGCCCTATAATTCACCCCTCCACTTG. Encoded protein: CASNSGPYNSPLHL.

The chain has TRBV27 and TRBJ2-7; TRBD1 matches 8 bases. The CDR3 spans 15 residues. The V and J ends lost 6 bases and 1 base, in that order; junction bases with no gene match: 8. Germline values: CDR1 MNHEY, CDR2 SMNVEV (reference sequence). CDR3: CASRLGDRGSYEQYF. CDR3 DNA: TGTGCCAGCAGGTTGGGAGACAGGGGTTCCTACGAGCAGTACTTC.

A note on this clonotype: Because it lacks the conserved phenylalanine or tryptophan at the end, this CDR3 is likely a read error. Because the CDR3's place on the DNA is in doubt, the DNA is left out and the CDR3 is given as listed by TCRdb. V and J are TRBV7-2 and TRBJ2-5; the D segment call TRBD2 is taken from the table without a DNA check. The CDR3 length is 18 residues, termini included. The V gene's germline CDR1 is SGHTA and CDR2 FQGNSA. This chain's CDR3 is CASSPLALVQLETQFFGP.

The chain is built from TRBV11-1 and TRBJ2-7, with D tentatively TRBD2 (6 bases). CDR1 SGHAT and CDR2 FQDESV come from the germline V gene (reference sequence). V was clipped by 5 bases and J by 5 bases, with 7 bases between them. The CDR3 length is 11 residues. CDR3 sequence reads: CASSRRDEQYF. CDR3 DNA: TGTGCCAGCAGCAGGAGGGACGAGCAGTACTTC.

This clonotype showed up many times. The chain combines TRBV27 with TRBJ2-4; no clear D. Matching the DNA end better, TRBJ2-5 makes the J call doubtful. This CDR3 is 16 amino acids long. Germline CDR1 and CDR2: MNHEY and SMNVEV (reference sequence). For the CDR3, the DNA is TGTGCCAGCAGTCCCCGAACGACTTCGCAACAAGAGACCCAGTACTTC. Translating it yields CASSPRTTSQQETQYF.

The chain recombines TRBV27 with TRBJ2-1; D unclear. Trimming pared 2 bases from V and 2 bases from J, leaving 10 bases between. Germline assignment: CDR1 MNHEY and CDR2 SMNVEV (reference sequence). The CDR3 contains 15 residues. The CDR3 region has the DNA TGTGCCAGCAGTTTAGACACTGTCCCCTACAATGAGCAGTTCTTC. Its translation: CASSLDTVPYNEQFF.